This T cell receptor beta chain was recorded in a study of CD8 T cells in ankylosing spondylitis. V was shortened by 2 bases and J by 1 base, with 6 bases between the two germline ends. Germline V gene data show CDR1 as SGHRS and CDR2 as YFSETQ. This CDR3 comprises 13 residues. Study results and caveats: A number of the motif variants had already been described in reactive arthritis synovial fluid and blood. Clones that were linked to disease were CD8+ and were relatively rare in peripheral blood. Enrichment of disease-linked clones was reportedly significant in matched ankylosing spondylitis synovial fluid. A TCR beta motif of under 10 highly homologous variants appeared characteristic of ankylosing spondylitis blood.

Only a few counts were recorded for this clonotype. The target antigen is unknown. The TCR beta libraries were generated through quantitative 5'-RACE incorporating molecular barcodes. TCRdb called the 5' RACE reads again in MiXCR, with one record for every CDR3 protein. The sample yields fewer than 750,000 distinct CDR3 sequences, around a fifth seen once. The sequence came from a male donor with ankylosing spondylitis. Sequencing was done on a sample of blood, either unsorted or a sorted T cell fraction (not recorded which). The rearrangement uses TRBV5-1 and TRBJ1-1; unclear D gene. The CDR3 reads CASSFSANTEAFF. CDR3 DNA sequence: TGCGCCAGCAGCTTTTCTGCGAACACTGAAGCTTTCTTT. Together with reference TRBV5-1 and TRBJ1-1, the CDR3 gives the full variable domain: KAGVTQTPRYLIKTRGQQVTLSCSPISGHRSVSWYQQTPGQGLQFLFEYFSETQRNKGNFPGRFSGRQFSNSRSEMNVSTLELGDSALYLCASSFSANTEAFFGQGTRLTVV.